A single T cell receptor beta chain is shown here with its context. The sample comes from a study of PD-L1 blockade in urothelial cancer. Germline values: CDR1 MGHRA, CDR2 YSYEKL. The V and J ends lost 2 bases and 3 bases respectively, with 15 bases between them. The CDR3 is 16 residues long. As for time point: peripheral blood 6 weeks after treatment start. TCRdb's copy holds only in-frame clones and misses some; the assay was immunoSEQ multiplex PCR. The sample yields 40,000 to 45,000 clones, less than 95% seen once. This receptor was taken from a man between 65 and 79 years old with urothelial cancer. V usage is TRBV4-1 and J usage is TRBJ2-3; maybe TRBD2 (5 bases). This sample comprised PBMCs, obtained around atezolizumab (anti-PD-L1) treatment. CDR3 loop: CASSQTPGLRTDTQYF. As DNA, the CDR3 is TGCGCCAGCAGCCAAACCCCCGGACTGCGTACAGATACGCAGTATTTT.